Reported below is one TCR beta chain. There is no known antigen for this receptor. Within one base of it there is no much larger clone, and no base qualities were kept. The data were obtained in a study of Tregs in tolerant kidney transplant recipients (dated by TCRdb to between 2017 and 2020). A note on the overall study: Before combined kidney and bone marrow transplantation, this study identified donor-specific regulatory T cells using TCRbeta sequencing and then followed those same cells after transplant. Beyond this particular receptor, the publication reports: Biological reproducibility was not directly assessed, although technical replication error appeared to be minimal. For some patients the PCR primers changed over time, which made it impossible to compare the samples from those patients at the nucleotide level. The most biologically relevant and donor-specific TCRbeta repertoire appeared to be identified by expanding Tregs with activated donor B cells. In tolerant patients, the expansion of donor-specific Tregs was greater than global Treg expansion, suggesting that the expansion was antigen-driven rather than nonspecific. Because only a small number of patients were included, the study had limitations, and the results will need to be validated in larger populations as well as under other immunosuppression protocols.

For TCRbeta CDR3 sequencing, genomic DNA was extracted from sorted cells using the QIAGEN DNeasy Blood and Tissue Kit. High-throughput TCRbeta CDR3 sequencing was carried out commercially through immunoSEQ, with PCR amplification with bias correction and internal controls included. The paper's processing steps were these. Unique productive TCRbeta sequences were defined by CDR3 nucleotide sequence where primers matched, and otherwise by CDR3 amino acid sequence together with Vbeta and Jbeta genes. To correct sorting error, sequences shared between sorted populations at a frequency ratio of 2:1 or less were removed; the rest were assigned to the higher population. Sequences were defined as donor-reactive when expanded at least 5-fold in CFSE-low cells versus unstimulated cells and present at a frequency of at least 0.01% in CFSE-low cells. Jensen-Shannon divergence, calculated on the top 100 TCRbeta sequences ranked by frequency, was used to quantify repertoire divergence. For any sample with multiple sequencing runs, sorting error was corrected in each run separately before the runs were pooled. The immuneACCESS repertoire file appears here via TCRdb, limited to in-frame rearrangements. These files lack a portion of the clones; in checked studies, under half of the deficit traces to unresolved V genes, and the cause of the others is not known. D and trimming come from the DNA, and the V and J calls and clone size come from that table. The sample yields 74,000 or so clones; more than 85% were counted once. The ten largest account for about 1.4% of the sample.

The transplants used related donors along with nonmyeloablative bone marrow transplantation, and in the human trials mixed chimerism was transient. Unstimulated Tregs (CD4+CD25+CD127-), CD4+ non-Tregs (CD4+CD25-), CD4 and CD8 cells were FACS-sorted from thawed PBMCs. The patients were a few recipients of combined kidney and bone marrow transplants from the ITN036ST trial, and samples were available only from these trial subjects. Healthy control blood was processed to PBMCs by Ficoll density gradient and cryopreserved, and patient PBMCs were collected before and after transplant. CDR1 is given as KGHSH and CDR2 as LQKENI, both from the germline V gene. Germline trimming: 2 bases from V, 2 bases from J; junction bases outside gene matches: 3. Spanning cysteine to phenylalanine, the CDR3 consists of 15 amino acids. Of all the DNA, just the CDR3 is kept, 45 bases in frame from base 1.

Source: CD4+ T cells from blood (PBMCs), taken 24 months after the transplant. The rearrangement combines TRBV18 with TRBJ1-2, with 9 middle bases fitting TRBD1. The TCR was taken from a human patient who received a combined kidney and bone marrow transplant. Some T cells may derive from the graft donor when a transplant has been performed. The DNA sequence reads TGTGCCAGCTCACCAACCGGACAGGGGAACTATGGCTACACCTTC. Translated, this is CASSPTGQGNYGYTF.